This TCR beta chain was captured in a study of T cells after posttransplantation cyclophosphamide. Concerning this clone itself: Antigen: not known.

Findings of the study overall: Blood and skin or GI T cell repertoires showed limited TRB overlap. Recipient CMV seropositivity and CMV reactivation strongly tracked TRB clonality.

Profiling relied on immunoSEQ multiplex PCR, and the TCRdb table lists in-frame clones only, not all of them. In the table there are about 20,000 clones, 70% to 80% of which are singletons. J was trimmed by 7 bases and V by 1 base; bases with no gene match: 11. CDR3 length equals 15 residues. CDR1 is SQVTM and CDR2 is ANQGSEA in the germline V gene. Cyclophosphamide on days +3 and +4 followed busulfan-fludarabine conditioning and a marrow graft. The receptor's source is a male patient aged 25-45 years who received an allogeneic stem cell transplant from a related donor, was CMV-positive, and had acute GVHD only. The graft donor may have given rise to some T cells. Sequenced here: PBMCs, sampled after an allogeneic stem cell transplant with post-transplant cyclophosphamide. This chain joins TRBV29-1 and TRBJ1-2, with 8 bases identical to TRBD1. DNA for the CDR3: TGCAGCGTTGAAGGTTATTCGGACAGGGTAGGTGGCTACACCTTC. Translated, it gives CSVEGYSDRVGGYTF.